Listed below are T cell receptor beta chains from one sample, sequenced in a study of cytomegalovirus exposure and HLA in healthy donors. The assay was immunoSEQ multiplex PCR, and TCRdb's table has in-frame clones only and misses some. The sample has around 150,000 clones, 60% to 80% seen once. The sample was PBMCs. The receptors originated from a man between 18 and 35 years old in good health and CMV-seropositive. Each CDR3 is given with its conserved first and last residue. A D gene is named only where the DNA matches it firmly. Clone size is stated in some rows and not others, as once, few, many or a class when expanded.

size: few
J: TRBJ1-5
V: TRBV6-1
D: TRBD1
CDR3: CASSELQGIREPQHF
DNA: TGTGCCAGCAGTGAGCTACAGGGGATCCGTGAGCCCCAGCATTTT

size: few
J: TRBJ2-1
V: TRBV7-3
D: TRBD1
CDR3: CASSSGQANEQFF
DNA: TGTGCCAGCAGCTCGGGACAGGCCAATGAGCAGTTCTTC

size: .
J: TRBJ2-3
V: TRBV5-6
D: .
CDR3: CASSLKAVSTDTQYF
DNA: TGTGCCAGCAGCTTGAAAGCGGTAAGCACAGATACGCAGTATTTT

size: .
J: TRBJ2-3
V: TRBV11-3
D: TRBD2
CDR3: CASSAGLAGGDTDTQYF
DNA: TGTGCCAGCAGCGCGGGACTAGCGGGAGGTGACACAGATACGCAGTATTTT

size: .
J: TRBJ1-4
V: TRBV19
D: .
CDR3: CASSILPGGTEPTNEKLFF
DNA: TGTGCCAGTAGTATACTCCCTGGGGGGACGGAACCAACTAATGAAAAACTGTTTTTT

size: .
J: TRBJ2-1
V: TRBV5-6
D: .
CDR3: CASSPRSQGGREFF
DNA: TGTGCCAGCAGCCCCAGGTCGCAGGGAGGAAGGGAGTTCTTC

size: .
J: TRBJ1-5
V: TRBV27
D: .
CDR3: CASSSTGGLNQPQHF
DNA: TGTGCCAGCTCCTCAACCGGGGGGCTCAATCAGCCCCAGCATTTT

size: few
J: TRBJ1-5
V: TRBV4-2
D: .
CDR3: CASSQEAGRNQPQHF
DNA: TGTGCCAGCAGCCAAGAGGCTGGTCGTAATCAGCCCCAGCATTTT

size: .
J: TRBJ1-4
V: TRBV2
D: .
CDR3: CASRAGIVSEKLFF
DNA: TGTGCCAGCAGGGCAGGGATCGTAAGCGAAAAACTGTTTTTT

size: few
J: TRBJ2-1
V: TRBV19
D: TRBD2
CDR3: CATGTSGTVAEQFF
DNA: TGTGCTACCGGGACTAGCGGGACCGTGGCGGAGCAGTTCTTC

size: .
J: TRBJ1-1
V: TRBV11-3
D: .
CDR3: CASSFGQGPSAFF
DNA: TGTGCCAGCAGCTTCGGTCAGGGGCCGTCAGCTTTCTTT

size: .
J: TRBJ1-1
V: TRBV5-1
D: .
CDR3: CASSIGTPNTEAFF
DNA: TGCGCCAGCAGCATCGGGACACCGAACACTGAAGCTTTCTTT

size: .
J: TRBJ1-1
V: TRBV2
D: .
CDR3: CASSEQGFEAFF
DNA: TGTGCCAGCAGTGAACAGGGGTTTGAAGCTTTCTTT

size: .
J: TRBJ1-1
V: TRBV28
D: .
CDR3: CASSLGAFSLGTEAFF
DNA: TGTGCCAGCAGTTTAGGGGCATTCTCCCTGGGGACTGAAGCTTTCTTT

size: .
J: TRBJ1-1
V: TRBV7-9
D: .
CDR3: CASSSPDRASFMNTEAFF
DNA: TGTGCCAGCAGCTCACCGGACAGAGCTTCATTTATGAACACTGAAGCTTTCTTT

size: .
J: TRBJ2-2
V: TRBV6-5
D: TRBD1
CDR3: CASRQGAEGTGELFF
DNA: TGTGCCAGCAGGCAGGGGGCCGAGGGTACCGGGGAGCTGTTTTTT

size: .
J: TRBJ1-5
V: TRBV28
D: .
CDR3: CASRPETSWPHF
DNA: TGTGCCAGCAGGCCAGAGACAAGCTGGCCGCATTTT

size: few
J: TRBJ1-1
V: TRBV7-9
D: .
CDR3: CASTLGGMNTEAFF
DNA: TGTGCCAGCACCTTGGGGGGGATGAACACTGAAGCTTTCTTT

size: .
J: TRBJ1-1
V: TRBV6-1
D: TRBD1
CDR3: CASSAGTGGTEAFF
DNA: TGTGCCAGCAGTGCCGGGACAGGGGGCACTGAAGCTTTCTTT